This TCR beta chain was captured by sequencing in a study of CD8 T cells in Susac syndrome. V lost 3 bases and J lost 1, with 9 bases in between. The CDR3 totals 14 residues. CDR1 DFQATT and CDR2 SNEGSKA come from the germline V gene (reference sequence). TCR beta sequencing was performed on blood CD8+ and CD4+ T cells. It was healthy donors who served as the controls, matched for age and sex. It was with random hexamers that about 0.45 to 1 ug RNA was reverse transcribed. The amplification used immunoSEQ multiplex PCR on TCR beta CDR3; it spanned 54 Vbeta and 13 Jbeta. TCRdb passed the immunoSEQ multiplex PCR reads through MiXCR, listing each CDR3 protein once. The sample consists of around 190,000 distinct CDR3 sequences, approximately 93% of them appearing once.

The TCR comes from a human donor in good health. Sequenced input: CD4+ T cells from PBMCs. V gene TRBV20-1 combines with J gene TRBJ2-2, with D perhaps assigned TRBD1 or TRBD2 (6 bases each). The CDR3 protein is CSASGGLNTGELFF. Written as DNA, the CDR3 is TGCAGTGCTAGCGGGGGCTTGAACACCGGGGAGCTGTTTTTT.